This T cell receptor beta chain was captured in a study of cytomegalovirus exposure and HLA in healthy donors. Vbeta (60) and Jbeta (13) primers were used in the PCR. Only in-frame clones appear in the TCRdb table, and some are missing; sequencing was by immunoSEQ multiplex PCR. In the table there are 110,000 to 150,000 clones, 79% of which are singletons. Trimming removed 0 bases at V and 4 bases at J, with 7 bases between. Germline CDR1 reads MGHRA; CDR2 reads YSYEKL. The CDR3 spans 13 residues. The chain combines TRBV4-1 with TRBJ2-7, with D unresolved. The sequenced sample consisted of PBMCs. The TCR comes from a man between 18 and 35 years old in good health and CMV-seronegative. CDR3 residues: CASSQDGGYEQYF. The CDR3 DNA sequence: TGCGCCAGCAGCCAAGATGGCGGTTACGAGCAGTACTTC.